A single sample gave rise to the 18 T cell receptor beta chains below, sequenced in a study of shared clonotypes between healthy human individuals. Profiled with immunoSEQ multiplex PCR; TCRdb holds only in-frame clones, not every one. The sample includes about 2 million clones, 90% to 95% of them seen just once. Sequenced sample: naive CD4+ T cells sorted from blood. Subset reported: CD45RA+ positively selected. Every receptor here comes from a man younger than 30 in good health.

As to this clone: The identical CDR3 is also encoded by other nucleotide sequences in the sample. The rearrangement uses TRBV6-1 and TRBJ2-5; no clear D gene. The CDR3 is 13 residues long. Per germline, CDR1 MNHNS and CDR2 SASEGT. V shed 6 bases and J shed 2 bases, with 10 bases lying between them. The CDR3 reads CASSARLQETQYF. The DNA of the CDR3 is TGTGCCAGCAGCGCGAGACTTCAAGAGACCCAGTACTTC.

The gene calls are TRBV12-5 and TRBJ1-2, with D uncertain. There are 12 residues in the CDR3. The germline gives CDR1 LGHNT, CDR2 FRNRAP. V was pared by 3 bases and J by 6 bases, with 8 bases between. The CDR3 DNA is TGTGCTAGTGGTTTAGCGACACATGGCTACACCTTC. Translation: CASGLATHGYTF.

The DNA of the CDR3 is TGCGCCAGTCGAACCGGGTCCTTCTCCTACGAGCAGTACTTC. Protein: CASRTGSFSYEQYF. This sequence joins TRBV5-1 and TRBJ2-7; no clear D. Germline assignment: CDR1 SGHRS and CDR2 YFSETQ. Trimming left V 8 bases short and J 0 bases short, with 15 bases between. The CDR3 covers 14 residues.

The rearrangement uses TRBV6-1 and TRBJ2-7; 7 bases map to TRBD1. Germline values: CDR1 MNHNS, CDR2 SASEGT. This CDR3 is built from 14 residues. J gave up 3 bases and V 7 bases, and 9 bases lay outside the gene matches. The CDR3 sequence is CASINRGPNYEQYF. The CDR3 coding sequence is TGTGCCAGCATTAACAGGGGCCCCAACTACGAGCAGTACTTC.

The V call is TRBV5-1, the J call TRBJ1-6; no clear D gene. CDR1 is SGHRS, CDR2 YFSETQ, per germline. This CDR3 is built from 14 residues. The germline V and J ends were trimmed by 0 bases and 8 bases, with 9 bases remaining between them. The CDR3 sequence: CASSLGGFYSPLHF. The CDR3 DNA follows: TGCGCCAGCAGCTTGGGTGGATTCTATTCACCCCTCCACTTT.

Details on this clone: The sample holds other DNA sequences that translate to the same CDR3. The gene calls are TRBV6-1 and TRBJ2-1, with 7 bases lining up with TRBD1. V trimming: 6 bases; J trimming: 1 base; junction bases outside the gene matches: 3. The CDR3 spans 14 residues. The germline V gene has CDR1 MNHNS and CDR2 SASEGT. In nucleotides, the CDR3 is TGTGCCAGCAGCCGGGACAGTTCCTACAATGAGCAGTTCTTC. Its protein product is CASSRDSSYNEQFF.

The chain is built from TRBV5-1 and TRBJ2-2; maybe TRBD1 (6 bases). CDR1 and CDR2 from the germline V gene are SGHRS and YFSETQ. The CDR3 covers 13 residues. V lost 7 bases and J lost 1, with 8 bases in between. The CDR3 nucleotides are TGCGCCAGCCGGGGACAGAACACCGGGGAGCTGTTTTTT. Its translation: CASRGQNTGELFF.

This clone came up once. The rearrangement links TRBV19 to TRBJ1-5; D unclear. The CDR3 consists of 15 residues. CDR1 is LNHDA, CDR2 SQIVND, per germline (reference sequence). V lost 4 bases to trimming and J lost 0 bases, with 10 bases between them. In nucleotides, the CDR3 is TGTGCCAGTAGTAGAAGGGCAGATAGCAATCAGCCCCAGCATTTT. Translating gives CASSRRADSNQPQHF.

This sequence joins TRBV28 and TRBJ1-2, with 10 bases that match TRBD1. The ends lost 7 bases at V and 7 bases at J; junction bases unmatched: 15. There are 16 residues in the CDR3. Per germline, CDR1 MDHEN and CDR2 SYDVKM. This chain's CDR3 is CASTPTPGQGSGGYTF. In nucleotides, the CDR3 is TGTGCCAGCACCCCAACGCCGGGACAGGGGTCGGGTGGCTACACCTTC.

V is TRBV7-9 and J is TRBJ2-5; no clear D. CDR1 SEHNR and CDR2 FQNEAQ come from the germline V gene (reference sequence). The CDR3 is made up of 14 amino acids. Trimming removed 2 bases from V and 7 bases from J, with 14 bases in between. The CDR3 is CASSLSPAPGTQYF. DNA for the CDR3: TGTGCCAGCAGCTTATCCCCAGCCCCGGGGACCCAGTACTTC.

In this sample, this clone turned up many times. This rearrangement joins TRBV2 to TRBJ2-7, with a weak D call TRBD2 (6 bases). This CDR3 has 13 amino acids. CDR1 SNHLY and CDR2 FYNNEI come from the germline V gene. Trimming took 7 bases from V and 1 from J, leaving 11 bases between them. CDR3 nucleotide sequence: TGTGCCAGCAATTTGGGGGGTTCCTACGAGCAGTACTTC. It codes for CASNLGGSYEQYF.

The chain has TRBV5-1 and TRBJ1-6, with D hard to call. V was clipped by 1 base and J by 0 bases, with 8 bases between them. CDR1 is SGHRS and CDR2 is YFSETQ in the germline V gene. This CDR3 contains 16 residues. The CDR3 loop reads CASSLHDSSYNSPLHF. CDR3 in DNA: TGCGCCAGCAGCTTGCATGATAGCTCCTATAATTCACCCCTCCACTTT.

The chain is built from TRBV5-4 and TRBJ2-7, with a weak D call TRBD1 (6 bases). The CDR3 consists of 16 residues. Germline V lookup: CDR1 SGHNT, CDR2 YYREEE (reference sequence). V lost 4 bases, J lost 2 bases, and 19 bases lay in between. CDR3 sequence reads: CASSGMDRERTYEQYF. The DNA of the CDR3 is TGTGCCAGCAGCGGGATGGACAGAGAAAGGACCTACGAGCAGTACTTC.

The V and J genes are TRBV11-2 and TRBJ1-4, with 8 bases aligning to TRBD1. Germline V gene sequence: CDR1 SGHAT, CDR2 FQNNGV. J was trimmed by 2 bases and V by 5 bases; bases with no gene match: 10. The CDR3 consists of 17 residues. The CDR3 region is CASSGRTGLITNEKLFF. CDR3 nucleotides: TGTGCCAGCAGCGGGCGGACAGGGCTGATCACTAATGAAAAACTGTTTTTT.

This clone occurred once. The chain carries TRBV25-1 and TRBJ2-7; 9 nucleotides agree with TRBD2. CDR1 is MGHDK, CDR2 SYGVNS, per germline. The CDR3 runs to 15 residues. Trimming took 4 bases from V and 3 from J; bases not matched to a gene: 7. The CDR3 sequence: CASSASLAGSYEQYF. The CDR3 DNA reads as TGTGCCAGCAGTGCGAGTCTAGCGGGGAGCTACGAGCAGTACTTC.

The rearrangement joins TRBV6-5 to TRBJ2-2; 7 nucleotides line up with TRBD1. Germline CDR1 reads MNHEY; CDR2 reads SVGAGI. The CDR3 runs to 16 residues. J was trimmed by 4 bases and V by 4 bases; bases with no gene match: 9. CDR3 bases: TGTGCCAGCAGTTTCCCAGGGGGAACTGTCACCGGGGAGCTGTTTTTT. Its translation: CASSFPGGTVTGELFF.

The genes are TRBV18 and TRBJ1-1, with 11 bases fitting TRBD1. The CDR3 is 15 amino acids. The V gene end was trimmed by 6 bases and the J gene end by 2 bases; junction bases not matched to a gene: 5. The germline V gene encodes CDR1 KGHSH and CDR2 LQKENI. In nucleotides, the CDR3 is TGTGCCAGCTCTCCGGACAGGGGGCGAAACACTGAAGCTTTCTTT. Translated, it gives CASSPDRGRNTEAFF.

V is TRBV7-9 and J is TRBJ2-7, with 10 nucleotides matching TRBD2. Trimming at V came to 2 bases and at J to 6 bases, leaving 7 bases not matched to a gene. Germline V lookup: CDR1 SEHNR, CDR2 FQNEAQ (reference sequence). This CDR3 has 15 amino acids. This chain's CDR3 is CASSLISSGGREQYF. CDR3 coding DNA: TGTGCCAGCAGCTTAATTTCTAGCGGGGGACGCGAGCAGTACTTC.